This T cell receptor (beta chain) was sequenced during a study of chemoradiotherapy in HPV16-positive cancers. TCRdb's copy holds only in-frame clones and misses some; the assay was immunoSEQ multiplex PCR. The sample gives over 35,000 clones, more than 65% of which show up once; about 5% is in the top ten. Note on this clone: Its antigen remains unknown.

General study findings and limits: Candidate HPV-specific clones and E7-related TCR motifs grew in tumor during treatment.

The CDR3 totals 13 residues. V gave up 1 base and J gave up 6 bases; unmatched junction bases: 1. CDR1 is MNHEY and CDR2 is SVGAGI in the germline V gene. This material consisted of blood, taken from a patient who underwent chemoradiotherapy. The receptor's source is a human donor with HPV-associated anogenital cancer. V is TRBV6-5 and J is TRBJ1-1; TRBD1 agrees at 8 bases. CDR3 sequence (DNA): TGTGCCAGCAGTTACTTGACAGGGGCTGAAGCTTTCTTT. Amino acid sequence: CASSYLTGAEAFF.